This T cell receptor (beta chain) emerged from a study of CD8 T cells in Susac syndrome. Random hexamers primed reverse transcription of about 0.45 to 1 ug RNA. TCRdb re-called the immunoSEQ multiplex PCR reads with MiXCR, one entry per CDR3 protein. Counted here are more than 150,000 distinct CDR3 sequences, around 96% occurring once; the ten biggest clones make up approximately 0.15%. Per the germline V gene, CDR1 is MNHEY and CDR2 is SVGAGI. The CDR3 is 12 residues long. The V end lost 5 bases, the J end lost 6 bases, and 8 bases lay between the germline ends. This sequence joins TRBV6-5 and TRBJ1-5; the D gene is possibly TRBD1 (6 bases). Sample: CD4+ T cells from PBMCs. This TCR derives from a human donor with Susac syndrome. The CDR3 region has the DNA TGTGCCAGCAGTCAGGGGTCTCAGCCCCAGCATTTT. Translating gives CASSQGSQPQHF.